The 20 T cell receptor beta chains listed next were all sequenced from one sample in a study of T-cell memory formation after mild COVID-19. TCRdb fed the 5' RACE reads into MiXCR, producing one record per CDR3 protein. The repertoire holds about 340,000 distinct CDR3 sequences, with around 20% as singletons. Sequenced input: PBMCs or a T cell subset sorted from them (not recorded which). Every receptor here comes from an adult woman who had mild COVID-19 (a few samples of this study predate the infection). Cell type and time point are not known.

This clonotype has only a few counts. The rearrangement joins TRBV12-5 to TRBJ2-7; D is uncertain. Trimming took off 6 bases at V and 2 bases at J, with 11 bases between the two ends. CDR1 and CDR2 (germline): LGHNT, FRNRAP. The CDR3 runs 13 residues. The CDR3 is CASGGMGAYEQYF. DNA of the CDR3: TGTGCTAGTGGGGGAATGGGCGCCTACGAGCAGTACTTC.

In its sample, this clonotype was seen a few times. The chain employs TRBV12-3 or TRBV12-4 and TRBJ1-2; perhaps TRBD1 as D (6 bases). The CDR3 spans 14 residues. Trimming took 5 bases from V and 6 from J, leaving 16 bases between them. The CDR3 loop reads CASSPTGFYDGYTF. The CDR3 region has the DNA TGTGCCAGCAGTCCCACAGGGTTTTACGATGGCTACACCTTC.

CDR3 loop: CASSPPGQPLNYNEQFF. CDR3 in DNA: TGTGCCAGCTCACCACCGGGACAGCCCTTAAACTACAATGAGCAGTTCTTC. The chain couples TRBV18 to TRBJ2-1; 7 bases align to TRBD1. Unmatched junction bases numbered 8, after V lost 0 bases and J lost 3 bases. CDR1 is KGHSH, CDR2 LQKENI, per germline. This CDR3 comprises 17 residues. Complete variable domain (other parts from reference TRBV18 and TRBJ2-1): NAGVMQNPRHLVRRRGQEARLRCSPMKGHSHVYWYRQLPEEGLKFMVYLQKENIIDESGMPKERFSAEFPKEGPSILRIQQVVRGDSAAYFCASSPPGQPLNYNEQFFGPGTRLTVL.

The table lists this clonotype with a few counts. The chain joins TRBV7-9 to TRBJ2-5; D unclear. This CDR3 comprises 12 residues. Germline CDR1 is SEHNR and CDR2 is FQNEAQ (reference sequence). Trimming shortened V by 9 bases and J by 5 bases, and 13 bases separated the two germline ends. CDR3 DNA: TGTGCCAGTACAGACTTTGGGGAGACCCAGTACTTC. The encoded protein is CASTDFGETQYF.

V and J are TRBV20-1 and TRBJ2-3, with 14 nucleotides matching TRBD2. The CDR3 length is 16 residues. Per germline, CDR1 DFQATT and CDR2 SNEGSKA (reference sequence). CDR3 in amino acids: CSATLGLAGGMGTQYF. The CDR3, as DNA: TGCAGCGCAACCCTCGGACTAGCGGGGGGAATGGGTACGCAGTATTTT.

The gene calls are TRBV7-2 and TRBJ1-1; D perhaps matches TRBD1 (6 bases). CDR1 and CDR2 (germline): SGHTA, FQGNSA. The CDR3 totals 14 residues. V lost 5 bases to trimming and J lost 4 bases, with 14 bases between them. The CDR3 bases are TGTGCCAGCAGCCTGGGAGGGGGGGTCACTGAAGCTTTCTTT. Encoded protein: CASSLGGGVTEAFF. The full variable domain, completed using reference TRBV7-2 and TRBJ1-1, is GAGVSQSPSNKVTEKGKDVELRCDPISGHTALYWYRQSLGQGLEFLIYFQGNSAPDKSGLPSDRFSAERTGGSVSTLTIQRTQQEDSAVYLCASSLGGGVTEAFFGQGTRLTVV.

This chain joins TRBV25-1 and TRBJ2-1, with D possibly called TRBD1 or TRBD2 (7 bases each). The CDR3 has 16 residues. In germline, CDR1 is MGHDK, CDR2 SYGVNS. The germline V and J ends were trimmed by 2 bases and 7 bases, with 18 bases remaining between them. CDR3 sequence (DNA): TGTGCCAGCAGTGAAGACAGGGAGGGGTTTTTGAATGAGCAGTTCTTC. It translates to CASSEDREGFLNEQFF.

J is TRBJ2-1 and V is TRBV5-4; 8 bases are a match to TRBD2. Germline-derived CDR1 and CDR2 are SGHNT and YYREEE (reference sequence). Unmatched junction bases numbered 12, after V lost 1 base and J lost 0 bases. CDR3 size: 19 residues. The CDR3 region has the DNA TGTGCCAGCAGCTTGTCGGGACTAGTAGGGGCGAGCTCCTACAATGAGCAGTTCTTC. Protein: CASSLSGLVGASSYNEQFF.

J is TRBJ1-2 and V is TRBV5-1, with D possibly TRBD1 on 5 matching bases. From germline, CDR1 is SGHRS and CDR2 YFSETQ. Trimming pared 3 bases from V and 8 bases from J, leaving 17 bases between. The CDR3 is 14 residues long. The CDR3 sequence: CASSSREGLEGYTF. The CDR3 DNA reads TGCGCCAGCAGCTCCCGCGAGGGACTGGAAGGCTACACCTTC.

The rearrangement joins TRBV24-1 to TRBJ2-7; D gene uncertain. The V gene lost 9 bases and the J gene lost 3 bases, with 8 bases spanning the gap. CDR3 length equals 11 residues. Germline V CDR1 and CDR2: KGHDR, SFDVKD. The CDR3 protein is CATGDNYEQYF. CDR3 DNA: TGTGCCACCGGCGATAACTACGAGCAGTACTTC.

The chain's CDR3 is CASSLAGAVAAFF. The CDR3 nucleotides are TGTGCCAGCAGTCTCGCGGGGGCCGTAGCAGCTTTCTTT. This sequence joins TRBV6-2 or TRBV6-3 and TRBJ1-1; D is perhaps TRBD1 (6 bases). The germline V gene encodes CDR1 MNHEY and CDR2 SVGEGT. This CDR3 has 13 amino acids. Trimming stripped 5 bases from V and 10 bases from J, with 17 bases between.

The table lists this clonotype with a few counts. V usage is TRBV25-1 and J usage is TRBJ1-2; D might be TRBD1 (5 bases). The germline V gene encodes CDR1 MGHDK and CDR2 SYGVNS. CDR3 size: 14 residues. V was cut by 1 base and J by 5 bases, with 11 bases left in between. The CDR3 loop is CASSEFGGSYGYTF. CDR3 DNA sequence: TGTGCCAGCAGTGAATTCGGGGGGAGTTATGGCTACACCTTC.

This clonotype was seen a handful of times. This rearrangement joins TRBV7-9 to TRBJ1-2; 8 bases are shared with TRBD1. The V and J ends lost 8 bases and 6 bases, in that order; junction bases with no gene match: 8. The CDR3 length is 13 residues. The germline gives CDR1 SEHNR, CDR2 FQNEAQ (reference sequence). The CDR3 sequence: CASGEQGGDGYTF. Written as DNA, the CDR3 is TGTGCCAGCGGCGAACAGGGGGGAGATGGCTACACCTTC.

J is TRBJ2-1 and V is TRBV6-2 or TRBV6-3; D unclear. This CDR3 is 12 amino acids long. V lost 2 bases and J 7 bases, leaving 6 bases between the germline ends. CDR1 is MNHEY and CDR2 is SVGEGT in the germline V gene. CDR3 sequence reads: CASSYAFNEQFF. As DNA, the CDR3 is TGTGCCAGCAGTTACGCCTTTAATGAGCAGTTCTTC.

CDR3 in DNA: TGTGCCAGCAGTGAAGCTAGTGTGTTAGGGACCCAGTACTTC. Translating it yields CASSEASVLGTQYF. This rearrangement joins TRBV25-1 to TRBJ2-5, with D uncertain. CDR3 size: 14 residues. Germline V gives CDR1 MGHDK, CDR2 SYGVNS. The V end lost 2 bases, the J end lost 7 bases, and 14 bases lay between the germline ends.

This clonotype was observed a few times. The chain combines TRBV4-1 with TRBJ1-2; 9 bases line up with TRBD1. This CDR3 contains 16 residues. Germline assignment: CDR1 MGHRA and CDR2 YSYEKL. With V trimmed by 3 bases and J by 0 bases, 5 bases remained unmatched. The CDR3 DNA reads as TGCGCCAGCAGCCACTCCCGGGACAGGGCTAACTATGGCTACACCTTC. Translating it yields CASSHSRDRANYGYTF.

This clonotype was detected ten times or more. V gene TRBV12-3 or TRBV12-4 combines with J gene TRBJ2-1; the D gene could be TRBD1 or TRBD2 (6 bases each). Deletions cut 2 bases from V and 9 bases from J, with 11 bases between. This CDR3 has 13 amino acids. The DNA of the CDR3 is TGTGCCAGCAGTTTAAGGGGGGCGGGTGAGCAGTTCTTC. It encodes CASSLRGAGEQFF.

CDR3 coding DNA: TGTGCCAGCGTAACCAAAACTTTTACAGATACGCAGTATTTT. Translation: CASVTKTFTDTQYF. The V call is TRBV6-1, the J call TRBJ2-3, with D uncertain. Germline V CDR1 and CDR2: MNHNS, SASEGT. The V and J ends lost 8 bases and 3 bases respectively, with 15 bases between them. This CDR3 region has 14 residues.

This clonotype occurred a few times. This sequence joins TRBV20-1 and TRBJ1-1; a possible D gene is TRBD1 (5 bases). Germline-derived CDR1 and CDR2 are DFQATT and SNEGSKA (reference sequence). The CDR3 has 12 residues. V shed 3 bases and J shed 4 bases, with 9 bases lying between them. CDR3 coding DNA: TGCAGTGCTAGCAAGCAGGGCACTGAAGCTTTCTTT. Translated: CSASKQGTEAFF.

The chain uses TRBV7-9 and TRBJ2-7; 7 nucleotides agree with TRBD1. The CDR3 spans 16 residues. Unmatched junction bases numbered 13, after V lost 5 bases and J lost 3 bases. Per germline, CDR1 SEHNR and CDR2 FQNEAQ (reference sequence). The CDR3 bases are TGTGCCAGCAGCCCGGGAAAAGACAGGGCAAACTACGAGCAGTACTTC. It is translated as CASSPGKDRANYEQYF.